This TCR beta chain comes out of a study of vaccination effects on CD4 cells after COVID-19. Whole-study context: Sequencing was preceded by expansion of antigen-specific CD4+ T cells with viral peptide pools in the ViraFEST assay. Wells each received two million PBMC, cultured with around 9.3 IU/ml IL-2 and 8.5 to 10 ug/ml peptides. A few convalescent patients were sampled after vaccination (early and late).

Comments on this clone: Antigen specificity is unknown.

With 10 days of culture completed, CD4+ T cells were isolated. The person had PCR-confirmed SARS-CoV-2 infection between March and December 2020. Two doses of BNT162b2 or mRNA-1273 vaccine were administered to participants. IL-2 medium took the place of half the medium on both days 3 and 7. The assay was immunoSEQ multiplex PCR, and TCRdb's table has in-frame clones only and misses some. The sample carries 40,000 to 45,000 clones, around 80% recorded once. This CDR3 comprises 14 residues. CDR1 and CDR2 from the germline V gene are SGHRS and YFSETQ. V gave up 3 bases and J gave up 1 base, with 10 bases separating them.

Here the sequenced sample was CD4+ T cells from PBMCs cultured without peptide, taken after COVID-19 vaccination. The rearrangement links TRBV5-1 to TRBJ1-1, with D possibly matching TRBD1 (6 bases). The sequence was obtained from a human donor who had a prior SARS-CoV-2 infection. CDR3 sequence (DNA): TGCGCCAGCAGCTCACAGGGTCCGAACACTGAAGCTTTCTTT. It specifies CASSSQGPNTEAFF.